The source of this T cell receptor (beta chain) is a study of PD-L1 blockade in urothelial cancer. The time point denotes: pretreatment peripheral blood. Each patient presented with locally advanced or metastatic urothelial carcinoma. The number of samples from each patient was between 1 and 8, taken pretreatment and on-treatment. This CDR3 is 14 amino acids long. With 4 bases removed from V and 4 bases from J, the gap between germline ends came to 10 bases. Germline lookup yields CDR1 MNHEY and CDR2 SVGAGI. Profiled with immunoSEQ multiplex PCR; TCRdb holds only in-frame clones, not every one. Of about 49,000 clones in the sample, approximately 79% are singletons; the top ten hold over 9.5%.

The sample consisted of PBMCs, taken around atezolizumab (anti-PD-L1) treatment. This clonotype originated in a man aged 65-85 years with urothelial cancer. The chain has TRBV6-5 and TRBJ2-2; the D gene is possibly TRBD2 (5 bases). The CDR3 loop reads CASSSPRGTGELFF. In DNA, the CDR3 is TGTGCCAGCAGTTCCCCCCGGGGCACCGGGGAGCTGTTTTTT.